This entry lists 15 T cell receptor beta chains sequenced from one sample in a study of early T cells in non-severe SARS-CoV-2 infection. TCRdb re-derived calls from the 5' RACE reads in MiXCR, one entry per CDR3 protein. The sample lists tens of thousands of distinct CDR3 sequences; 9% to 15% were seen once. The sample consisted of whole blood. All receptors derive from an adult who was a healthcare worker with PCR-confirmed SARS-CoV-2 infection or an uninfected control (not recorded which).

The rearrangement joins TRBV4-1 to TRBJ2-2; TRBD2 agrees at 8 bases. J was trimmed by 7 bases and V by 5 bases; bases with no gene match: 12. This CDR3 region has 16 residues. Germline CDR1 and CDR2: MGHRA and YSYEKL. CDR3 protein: CASSKDPGGRGGELFF. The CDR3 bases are TGCGCCAGCAGCAAGGACCCGGGGGGGAGAGGCGGGGAGCTGTTTTTT.

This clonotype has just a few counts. CDR3 nucleotides: TGTGCTAGTCCTGTCCGACGTTGTCAGCTAGAACTTACTGAAGCTTTCTTT. Translated, it gives CASPVRRCQLELTEAFF. This rearrangement joins TRBV12-5 to TRBJ1-1; no definite D call. Germline V gives CDR1 LGHNT, CDR2 FRNRAP. There are 17 residues in the CDR3. V lost 8 bases and J 5 bases, leaving 27 bases between the germline ends. Supplemented by reference TRBV12-5 and TRBJ1-1, the full variable domain reads DARVTQTPRHKVTEMGQEVTMRCQPILGHNTVFWYRQTMMQGLELLAYFRNRAPLDDSGMPKDRFSAEMPDATLATLKIQPSEPRDSAVYFCASPVRRCQLELTEAFFGQGTRLTVV.

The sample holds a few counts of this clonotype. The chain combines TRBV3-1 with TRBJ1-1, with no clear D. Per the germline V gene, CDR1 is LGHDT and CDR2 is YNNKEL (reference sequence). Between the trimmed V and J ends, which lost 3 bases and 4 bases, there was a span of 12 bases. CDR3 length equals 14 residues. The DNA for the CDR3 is TGTGCCAGCAGCCAGAAAGGCGCCAGCACTGAAGCTTTCTTT. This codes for CASSQKGASTEAFF.

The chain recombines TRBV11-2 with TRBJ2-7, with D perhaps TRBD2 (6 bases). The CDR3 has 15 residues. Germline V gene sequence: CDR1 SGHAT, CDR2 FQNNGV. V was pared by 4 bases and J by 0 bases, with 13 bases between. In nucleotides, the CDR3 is TGTGCCAGCAGCTCGTCCAGCGGGCTCTCCTACGAGCAGTACTTC. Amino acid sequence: CASSSSSGLSYEQYF. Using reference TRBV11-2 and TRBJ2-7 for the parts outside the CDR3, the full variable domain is EAGVAQSPRYKIIEKRQSVAFWCNPISGHATLYWYQQILGQGPKLLIQFQNNGVVDDSQLPKDRFSAERLKGVDSTLKIQPAKLEDSAVYLCASSSSSGLSYEQYFGPGTRLTVT.

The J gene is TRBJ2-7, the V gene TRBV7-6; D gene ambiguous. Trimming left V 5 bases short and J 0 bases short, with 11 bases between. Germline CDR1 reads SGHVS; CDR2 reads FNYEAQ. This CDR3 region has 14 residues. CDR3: CASSRIMSSYEQYF. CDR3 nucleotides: TGTGCCAGCAGCCGCATAATGAGCTCCTACGAGCAGTACTTC. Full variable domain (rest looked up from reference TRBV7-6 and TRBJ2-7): GAGVSQSPRYKVTKRGQDVALRCDPISGHVSLYWYRQALGQGPEFLTYFNYEAQQDKSGLPNDRFSAERPEGSISTLTIQRTEQRDSAMYRCASSRIMSSYEQYFGPGTRLTVT.

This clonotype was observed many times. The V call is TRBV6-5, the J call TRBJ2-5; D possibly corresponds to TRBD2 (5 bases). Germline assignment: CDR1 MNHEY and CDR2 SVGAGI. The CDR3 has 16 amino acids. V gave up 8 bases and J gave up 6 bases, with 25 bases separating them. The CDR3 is CASEAHAGPQGKTQYF. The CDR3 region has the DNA TGTGCCAGCGAAGCCCACGCGGGTCCGCAAGGGAAGACCCAGTACTTC.

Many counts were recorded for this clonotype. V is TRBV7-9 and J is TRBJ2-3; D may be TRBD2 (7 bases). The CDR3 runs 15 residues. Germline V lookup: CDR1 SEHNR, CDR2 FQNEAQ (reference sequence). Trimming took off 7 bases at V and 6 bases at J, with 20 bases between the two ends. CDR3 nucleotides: TGTGCCAGCACCGTAGACGCGGGGGCGGCTGATACGCAGTATTTT. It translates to CASTVDAGAADTQYF. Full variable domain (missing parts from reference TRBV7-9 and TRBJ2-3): DTGVSQNPRHKITKRGQNVTFRCDPISEHNRLYWYRQTLGQGPEFLTYFQNEAQLEKSRLLSDRFSAERPKGSFSTLEIQRTEQGDSAMYLCASTVDAGAADTQYFGPGTRLTVL.

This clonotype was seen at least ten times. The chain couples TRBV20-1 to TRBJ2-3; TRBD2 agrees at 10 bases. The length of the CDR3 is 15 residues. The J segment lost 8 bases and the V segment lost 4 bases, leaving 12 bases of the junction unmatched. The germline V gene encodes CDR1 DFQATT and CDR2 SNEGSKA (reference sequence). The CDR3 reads CSAKVAGGLDGTQYF. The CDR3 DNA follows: TGCAGTGCTAAGGTAGCGGGAGGACTCGACGGTACGCAGTATTTT.

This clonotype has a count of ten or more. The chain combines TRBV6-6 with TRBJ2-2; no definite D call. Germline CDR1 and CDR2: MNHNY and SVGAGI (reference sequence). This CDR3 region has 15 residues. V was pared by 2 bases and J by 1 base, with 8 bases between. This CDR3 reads CASSYATENTGELFF. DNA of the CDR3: TGTGCCAGCAGTTACGCGACGGAGAACACCGGGGAGCTGTTTTTT.

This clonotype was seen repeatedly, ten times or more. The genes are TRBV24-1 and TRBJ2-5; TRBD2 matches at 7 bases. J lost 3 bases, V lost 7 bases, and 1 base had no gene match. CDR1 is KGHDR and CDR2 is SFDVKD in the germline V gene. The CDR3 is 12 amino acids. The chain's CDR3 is CATSRGEETQYF. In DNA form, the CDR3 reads TGTGCCACCAGCCGGGGGGAAGAGACCCAGTACTTC.

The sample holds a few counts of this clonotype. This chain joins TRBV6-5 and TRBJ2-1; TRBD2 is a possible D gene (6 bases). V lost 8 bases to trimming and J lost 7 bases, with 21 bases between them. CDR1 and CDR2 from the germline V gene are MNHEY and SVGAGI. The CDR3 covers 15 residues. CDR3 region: CASENSGVSRNEQFF. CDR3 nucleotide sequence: TGTGCCAGCGAAAACTCGGGAGTTAGTAGGAATGAGCAGTTCTTC.

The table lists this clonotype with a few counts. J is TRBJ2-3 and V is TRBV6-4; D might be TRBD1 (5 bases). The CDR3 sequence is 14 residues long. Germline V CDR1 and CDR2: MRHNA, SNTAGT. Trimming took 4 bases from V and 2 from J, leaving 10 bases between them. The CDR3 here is CASSGGQLTDTQYF. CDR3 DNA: TGTGCCAGCAGTGGTGGACAACTCACAGATACGCAGTATTTT.

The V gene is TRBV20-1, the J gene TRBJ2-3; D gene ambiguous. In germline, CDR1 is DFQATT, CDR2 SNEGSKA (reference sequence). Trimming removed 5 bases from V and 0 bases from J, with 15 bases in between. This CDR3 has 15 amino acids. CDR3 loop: CSAQKDSPSTDTQYF. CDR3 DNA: TGCAGTGCTCAGAAAGACTCCCCTAGCACAGATACGCAGTATTTT.

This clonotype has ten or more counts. CDR3 sequence reads: CANSFNYGYTF. CDR3 bases: TGTGCCAACTCATTTAACTATGGCTACACCTTC. The V and J genes are TRBV12-3 or TRBV12-4 and TRBJ1-2; D is unresolved. The CDR3 loop spans 11 amino acids. With 10 bases removed from V and 1 base from J, the gap between germline ends came to 7 bases.

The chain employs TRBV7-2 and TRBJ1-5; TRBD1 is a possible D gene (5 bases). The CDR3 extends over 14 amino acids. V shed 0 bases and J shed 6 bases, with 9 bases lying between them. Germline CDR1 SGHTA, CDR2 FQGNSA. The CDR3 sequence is CASSLAPGRQPQHF. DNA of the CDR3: TGTGCCAGCAGCTTAGCCCCAGGGCGTCAGCCCCAGCATTTT.